The 10 T cell receptor beta chains listed next were all sequenced from one sample in a study of beta chain features in type 1 diabetes. Reverse transcription of all isolated RNA meant that expressed TCRB transcripts were sequenced. This table comes from immunoSEQ multiplex PCR, and its TCRdb copy is limited to in-frame clones, with some not included. The data contain about 410,000 clones, about 14% of them seen just once; the ten biggest clones take up about 0.034%. The sample was naive CD4+ T cells from blood. The origin of the receptors is a man between 25 and 39 years old in good health.

Only a few counts were recorded for this clone. The V and J genes are TRBV7-2 and TRBJ2-5; D might be TRBD2 (6 bases). The length of the CDR3 is 15 residues. Trimming pared 3 bases from V and 5 bases from J, leaving 16 bases between. Germline lookup yields CDR1 SGHTA and CDR2 FQGNSA. The CDR3 region is CASSLGLVVVETQYF. The CDR3, as DNA: TGTGCCAGCAGCTTGGGACTCGTGGTGGTGGAGACCCAGTACTTC.

This chain connects TRBV4-2 to TRBJ2-1; D gene unclear. The CDR3 is 16 residues long. Germline assignment: CDR1 LGHNA and CDR2 YNFKEQ. V was clipped by 2 bases and J by 3 bases, with 14 bases between them. CDR3: CASSQMESGVYNEQFF. In DNA, the CDR3 is TGTGCCAGCAGCCAAATGGAGTCTGGGGTCTACAATGAGCAGTTCTTC.

This clone was seen a handful of times. The CDR3, as DNA: TGTGCCAGCACCTCGGACGGTCTCTATGGCTACACCTTC. Residues: CASTSDGLYGYTF. This rearrangement joins TRBV25-1 to TRBJ1-2; D is ambiguous. The CDR3 totals 13 residues. Deletions cut 7 bases from V and 4 bases from J, with 13 bases between. The germline V gene has CDR1 MGHDK and CDR2 SYGVNS.

This clone has more than one count but fewer than ten. The V call is TRBV7-9, the J call TRBJ2-7; D remains ambiguous. This CDR3 is 15 amino acids long. In germline, CDR1 is SEHNR, CDR2 FQNEAQ (reference sequence). The V gene lost 2 bases and the J gene lost 2 bases, with 13 bases spanning the gap. As DNA, the CDR3 is TGTGCCAGCAGCTTAAGTTGGACGCTTCCCTACGAGCAGTACTTC. This sequence encodes CASSLSWTLPYEQYF.

This clone was counted only a few times. This sequence joins TRBV27 and TRBJ2-2, with 11 positions matching TRBD2. Germline values: CDR1 MNHEY, CDR2 SMNVEV (reference sequence). V gave up 5 bases and J gave up 7 bases; unmatched junction bases: 9. The CDR3 runs 16 residues. CDR3 protein: CASSPLTGLAVGELFF. CDR3 DNA: TGTGCCAGCAGTCCACTAACGGGACTAGCGGTCGGGGAGCTGTTTTTT.

V is TRBV11-3 and J is TRBJ2-3, with 7 bases lining up with TRBD2. Germline CDR1 reads SGHNT; CDR2 reads YENEEA. Trimming took 4 bases from V and 1 from J; bases not matched to a gene: 5. This CDR3 contains 15 residues. CDR3 amino acids: CASSSAGERTDTQYF. The CDR3 coding sequence is TGTGCCAGCAGCTCGGCGGGGGAGCGCACAGATACGCAGTATTTT. The whole variable domain, remainder taken from reference TRBV11-3 and TRBJ2-3, is EAGVVQSPRYKIIEKKQPVAFWCNPISGHNTLYWYLQNLGQGPELLIRYENEEAVDDSQLPKDRFSAERLKGVDSTLKIQPAELGDSAVYLCASSSAGERTDTQYFGPGTRLTVL.

This chain joins TRBV29-1 and TRBJ1-1; 8 nucleotides match TRBD1. The V and J ends lost 5 bases and 0 bases, in that order; junction bases with no gene match: 8. Per the germline V gene, CDR1 is SQVTM and CDR2 is ANQGSEA. The CDR3 contains 15 residues. Here the CDR3 DNA reads TGCAGCGTTCCCCCACAGGGGGTCCTGAACACTGAAGCTTTCTTT. It encodes CSVPPQGVLNTEAFF.

The chain combines TRBV6-5 with TRBJ2-1, with 8 bases that match TRBD1. Germline lookup yields CDR1 MNHEY and CDR2 SVGAGI. The junction had 4 bases not matched to a gene; V was cut back by 2 bases and J by 4 bases. CDR3 length: 15 amino acids. The CDR3 DNA reads as TGTGCCAGCAGTTACGTAGGACAGGGTTACAATGAGCAGTTCTTC. Its protein product is CASSYVGQGYNEQFF.

The V call is TRBV27, the J call TRBJ2-7; no clear D gene. In germline, CDR1 is MNHEY, CDR2 SMNVEV (reference sequence). Trimming removed 8 bases from V and 3 bases from J, with 11 bases in between. The CDR3 totals 12 residues. The DNA for the CDR3 is TGTGCCAGCCGCGGCACGGTCTACGAGCAGTACTTC. Protein sequence: CASRGTVYEQYF.

This clone turned up a few times. This sequence joins TRBV5-4 and TRBJ2-1, with 13 positions matching TRBD2. The CDR3 has 14 residues. V was pared by 4 bases and J by 9 bases, with 4 bases of the junction left unmatched. The germline CDR1 and CDR2 sequences are SGHNT and YYREEE (reference sequence). The CDR3 loop is CASSIGLAGVEQFF. The CDR3 DNA reads TGTGCCAGCAGCATTGGACTAGCGGGAGTTGAGCAGTTCTTC. The whole variable domain, remainder taken from reference TRBV5-4 and TRBJ2-1, is ETGVTQSPTHLIKTRGQQVTLRCSSQSGHNTVSWYQQALGQGPQFIFQYYREEENGRGNFPPRFSGLQFPNYSSELNVNALELDDSALYLCASSIGLAGVEQFFGPGTRLTVL.